The rows below give T cell receptor beta chains drawn from one sample of a study of cytomegalovirus exposure and HLA in healthy donors. TCRdb's table, derived via immunoSEQ multiplex PCR, lists solely in-frame clones and lacks some. The sample gives roughly 180,000 clones, around 80% of which show up once; less than 1.5% is in the top ten. Sequencing input: PBMCs. All receptors derive from a girl aged 10-17 years in good health and CMV-seropositive. Each CDR3 is given with its conserved first and last residue. D genes are given only for firm matches. A row's size may be missing; if present it is once, few, many or a size class.

>NA|TRBJ1-1|TRBV7-9|TRBD1|15
TGTGCCAGCAGCCAATCCGGGACAGGCCCCTTAGGAGCTTTCTTT
CASSQSGTGPLGAFF
>NA|TRBJ2-5|TRBV13|NA|13
TGTGCCAGCAGCTTAGGGAGGATGGAGACCCAGTACTTC
CASSLGRMETQYF
>NA|TRBJ2-7|TRBV30|TRBD1|15
TGTGCCTGGAGTTCCCCTCGACAGGGTTTTTACGAGCAGTACTTC
CAWSSPRQGFYEQYF
>few|TRBJ1-1|TRBV6-6|NA|13
TGTGCCAGCAGCCTGCGACAGAACACTGAAGCTTTCTTT
CASSLRQNTEAFF
>NA|TRBJ2-2|TRBV7-9|NA|12
TGTGCCAGCAGCCTCACGCGGGGGGAGCTGTTTTTT
CASSLTRGELFF
>NA|TRBJ1-5|TRBV6-6|NA|14
TGTGCCAGCAGGCCCGAGTTGATGAATCAGCCCCAGCATTTT
CASRPELMNQPQHF
>NA|TRBJ1-1|TRBV6-5|TRBD1|15
TGTGCCAGCAGTCATTTGACAGGGCCGAACACTGAAGCTTTCTTT
CASSHLTGPNTEAFF
>NA|TRBJ1-1|TRBV25-1|NA|14
TGTGCCAGCAGTGAATTGGCGGGACACACTGAAGCTTTCTTT
CASSELAGHTEAFF
>NA|TRBJ2-1|TRBV7-7|TRBD1|14
TGTGCCAGCAGCCTGACAGGGGCTTACAATGAGCAGTTCTTC
CASSLTGAYNEQFF
>NA|TRBJ2-7|TRBV9|NA|13
TGTGCCAGCAGCCCCTCAGGGGATGGACCCCAGTACTTC
CASSPSGDGPQYF
>NA|TRBJ1-2|TRBV25-1|NA|15
TGTGCCAGCAGTGAGCCAGGGTCGGGTAACTATGGCTACACCTTC
CASSEPGSGNYGYTF
>few|TRBJ1-5|TRBV10-3|TRBD1|16
TGTGCCATCAGTCTCCGGGACAGGTTCAGCAATCAGCCCCAGCATTTT
CAISLRDRFSNQPQHF
>NA|TRBJ1-5|TRBV10-1|NA|18
TGCGCCAGCGGTAGGACAGCCGTGGTCAGGTCGGAAAAACAGCCCCAGCATTTT
CASGRTAVVRSEKQPQHF
>NA|TRBJ2-1|TRBV6-1|TRBD2|15
TGTGCCAGCAGTCTAACTAGCGGAGTCAACAATGAGCAGTTCTTC
CASSLTSGVNNEQFF
>NA|TRBJ2-5|TRBV9|TRBD1|14
TGTGCCAGCAGCGTAACGGACAGGGTGGAGACCCAGTACTTC
CASSVTDRVETQYF
>NA|TRBJ1-5|TRBV5-6|NA|13
TGTGCCAGCAGCTTACGAGGGAATCAGCCCCAGCATTTT
CASSLRGNQPQHF
>NA|TRBJ2-7|TRBV7-9|TRBD2|15
TGTGCCAGCAGCTTAGGCGGGGGGAGCTCCTACGAGCAATACTTC
CASSLGGGSSYEQYF
>NA|TRBJ2-7|TRBV7-8|TRBD1|15
TGTGCCAGCAGCTCCGACAGGGTGCGCTCCTACGAGCAGTACTTC
CASSSDRVRSYEQYF
>NA|TRBJ2-1|TRBV7-9|TRBD2|18
TGTGCCAGCAGCTTAGTGGGTAGCGGGGGCAGCTCCTACAATGAGCAGTTCTTC
CASSLVGSGGSSYNEQFF
>NA|TRBJ1-3|TRBV6-1|NA|14
TGTGCCAGCAGTGAAGCGACGAGGGGAAACACCATATATTTT
CASSEATRGNTIYF
>NA|TRBJ1-1|TRBV29-1|NA|13
TGCAGCGTCAAAAAGACAGATAACACTGAAGCTTTCTTT
CSVKKTDNTEAFF
>NA|TRBJ2-7|TRBV6-5|NA|11
TGTGCCAGCACGGCAGGGTACGAGCAGTACTTC
CASTAGYEQYF
>once|TRBJ2-7|TRBV27|TRBD2|14
TGTGCCAGTCGTCGACTAGCGGGTTCCTACGAGCAGTACTTC
CASRRLAGSYEQYF
>once|TRBJ2-7|TRBV2|NA|17
TGTGCCAGCAGTGATGGTAGAAGTCCAGCAGGGATTTACGAGCAGTACTTC
CASSDGRSPAGIYEQYF
>NA|TRBJ1-2|TRBV19|NA|14
TGTGCCAGTAGCCCGTCCTTGAGCGACTATGGCTACACCTTC
CASSPSLSDYGYTF
>once|TRBJ2-7|TRBV11-2|NA|13
TGTGCCAGCAGCTTAGTGTACTCCTACGAGCAGTACTTC
CASSLVYSYEQYF